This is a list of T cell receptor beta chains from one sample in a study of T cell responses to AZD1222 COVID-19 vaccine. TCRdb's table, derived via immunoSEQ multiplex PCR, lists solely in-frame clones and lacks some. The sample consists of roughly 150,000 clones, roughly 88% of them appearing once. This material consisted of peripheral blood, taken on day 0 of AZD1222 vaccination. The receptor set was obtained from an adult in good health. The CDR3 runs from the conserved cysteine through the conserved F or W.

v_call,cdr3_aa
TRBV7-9,CASSTQGRLKYGYTF
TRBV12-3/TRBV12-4,CASKGLGNQPQHF
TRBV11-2,CASSLASGHEQFF
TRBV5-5,CASSLPGNGYTF
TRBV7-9,CASSKAAGGNTEAFF
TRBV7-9,CASSVQGGHEKLFF
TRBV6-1,CASSAQGRGRDQPQHF
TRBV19,CASSIAGANQPQHF
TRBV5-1,CASSPSRDRGYNEKLFF
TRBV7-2,CASSPLGTAGVGTEAFF
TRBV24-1,CATSDFRDTQYF
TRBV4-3,CASSQDGGGVGTEAFF
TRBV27,CASSRTSGEEYF
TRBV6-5,CASDNGLADTQYF
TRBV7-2,CASSLADENTEAFF